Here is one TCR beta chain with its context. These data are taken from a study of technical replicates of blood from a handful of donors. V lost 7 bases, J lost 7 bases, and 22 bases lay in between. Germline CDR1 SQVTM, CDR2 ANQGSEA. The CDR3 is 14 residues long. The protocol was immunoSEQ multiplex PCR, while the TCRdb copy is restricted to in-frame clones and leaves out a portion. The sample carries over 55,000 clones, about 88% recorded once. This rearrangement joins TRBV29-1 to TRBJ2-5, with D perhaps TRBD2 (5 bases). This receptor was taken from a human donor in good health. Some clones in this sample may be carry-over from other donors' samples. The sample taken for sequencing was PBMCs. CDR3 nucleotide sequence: TGCAGCGCCCTACTTCTCGGAACTAGTGGGACCCAGTACTTC. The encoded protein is CSALLLGTSGTQYF.